The next 19 T cell receptor beta chains were all read from a single sample in a study of blood T cell repertoires in COVID-19. Clones were sequenced by immunoSEQ multiplex PCR, and TCRdb holds only the in-frame ones, with some missing. The sample lists 150,000 to 200,000 clones; about 90% were seen once. Sequenced sample: peripheral blood. The origin of the receptors is a woman aged 70-85 years with acute or convalescent COVID-19.

The CDR3 is CASSVEPGRASPLHF. The CDR3, as DNA: TGTGCCAGCAGCGTAGAACCGGGAAGAGCTTCACCCCTCCACTTT. The V call is TRBV9, the J call TRBJ1-6; D is unresolved. Germline assignment: CDR1 SGDLS and CDR2 YYNGEE. Trimming removed 0 bases at V and 9 bases at J, with 13 bases between. This CDR3 has 15 amino acids.

The genes are TRBV19 and TRBJ1-5, with 7 bases matching TRBD1. There are 15 residues in the CDR3. The germline gives CDR1 LNHDA, CDR2 SQIVND (reference sequence). The V gene end was trimmed by 6 bases and the J gene end by 0 bases; junction bases not matched to a gene: 5. Here the CDR3 DNA reads TGTGCCAGTAGACCGGGACAGTCTAGCAATCAGCCCCAGCATTTT. This codes for CASRPGQSSNQPQHF.

The chain joins TRBV7-8 to TRBJ1-2; 7 nucleotides align to TRBD1. Germline CDR1 SGHVS, CDR2 FQNEAQ. The CDR3 extends over 14 amino acids. Trimming took 5 bases from V and 4 from J; bases not matched to a gene: 7. CDR3 sequence: CASSQDRSGYGYTF. The CDR3 DNA reads as TGTGCCAGCAGCCAGGACAGGTCGGGCTATGGCTACACCTTC.

With regard to this clone: At one end the junction does not follow the germline gene, possibly because of a read error. Other DNA sequences of this sample code for an identical CDR3. This chain uses TRBV5-4 with TRBJ1-1, with a weak D call TRBD1 (6 bases). The length of the CDR3 is 13 residues. Per the germline V gene, CDR1 is SGHNT and CDR2 is YYREEE (reference sequence). The CDR3 protein is CASSLDRNTEAFF. Written as DNA, the CDR3 is TGTGCCAGCAGTTTGGACAGGAACACTGAAGCTTTCTTT.

The chain has TRBV2 and TRBJ2-7, with 9 bases that match TRBD2. The CDR3 sequence is 13 residues long. CDR1 is SNHLY, CDR2 FYNNEI, per germline. V shed 11 bases and J 0 bases; nucleotides not matched to a gene: 5. The CDR3 DNA follows: TGTGCCTCACTAGCGGGCAGCTCCTACGAGCAGTACTTC. Translating gives CASLAGSSYEQYF.

In this sample, this clone turned up once. The chain uses TRBV23-1 and TRBJ1-1; no definite D call. TRBV23-1 is identified as an open reading frame with a role that is uncertain. The CDR3 is 9 residues long. V gave up 6 bases and J gave up 8 bases, with 4 bases separating them. This CDR3 is CASSLEAFF. The CDR3 coding sequence is TGCGCCAGCAGCCTGGAAGCTTTCTTT.

CDR3 bases: TGTGCCAGCAGCGGCAGGGGCTCTGGGGCCAACGTCCTGACTTTC. It codes for CASSGRGSGANVLTF. The chain carries TRBV11-2 and TRBJ2-6; D may be TRBD1 (6 bases). The CDR3 length is 15 residues. Germline CDR1 reads SGHAT; CDR2 reads FQNNGV. V was pared by 5 bases and J by 0 bases, with 8 bases between.

This clone has a single count. The chain uses TRBV5-1 and TRBJ1-4; 10 nucleotides match TRBD1. The CDR3 is made up of 16 amino acids. Germline V lookup: CDR1 SGHRS, CDR2 YFSETQ. V dropped 5 bases and J dropped 8; count of bases not matched to a gene: 12. CDR3 protein: CASSWDRGQLGEKLFF. The CDR3 DNA follows: TGCGCCAGCAGTTGGGACAGGGGACAACTGGGGGAAAAACTGTTTTTT.

The chain carries TRBV6-5 and TRBJ2-3, with a tentative D call TRBD1 (6 bases). The CDR3 loop spans 15 amino acids. Germline loops: CDR1 MNHEY, CDR2 SVGAGI. V gave up 6 bases and J gave up 1 base, with 14 bases separating them. The CDR3 sequence is CASSVDRLRTDTQYF. The CDR3 nucleotides read TGTGCCAGCAGCGTGGACAGACTGCGCACAGATACGCAGTATTTT.

Here the CDR3 reads CAISESGGGNTIYF. In DNA, the CDR3 is TGTGCCATCAGTGAGTCAGGGGGTGGAAACACCATATATTTT. The V call is TRBV10-3, the J call TRBJ1-3, with D possibly TRBD1 on 6 matching bases. Trimming stripped 0 bases from V and 3 bases from J, with 6 bases between. Germline loops: CDR1 ENHRY, CDR2 SYGVKD. CDR3 length: 14 residues.

The chain links TRBV27 to TRBJ1-1; a possible D gene is TRBD1 (6 bases). Germline values: CDR1 MNHEY, CDR2 SMNVEV (reference sequence). CDR3 size: 13 residues. Trimming pared 5 bases from V and 4 bases from J, leaving 11 bases between. The CDR3: CASSPRGGTEAFF. DNA for the CDR3: TGTGCCAGCAGTCCTAGGGGGGGCACTGAAGCTTTCTTT.

This chain joins TRBV19 and TRBJ2-2; D gene unclear. The ends were cut back, 6 bases at V and 3 bases at J, with 8 bases in the middle. The CDR3 is 13 residues long. Germline V gene data show CDR1 as LNHDA and CDR2 as SQIVND (reference sequence). The DNA of the CDR3 is TGTGCCAGTAGAATGGCCTACACCGGGGAGCTGTTTTTT. It codes for CASRMAYTGELFF.

The V and J genes are TRBV18 and TRBJ1-4; TRBD1 aligns across 7 bases. Germline values: CDR1 KGHSH, CDR2 LQKENI. Trimming cost V 3 bases and J 5 bases; bases outside gene matches: 9. The CDR3 covers 16 residues. CDR3: CASSPSPGQRNEKLFF. The CDR3, as DNA: TGTGCCAGCTCACCTTCTCCGGGACAGAGGAATGAAAAACTGTTTTTT.

The J gene is TRBJ1-1, the V gene TRBV10-3; TRBD1 matches 7 bases. V was clipped by 10 bases and J by 4 bases; unmatched bases: 9. The germline CDR1 and CDR2 sequences are ENHRY and SYGVKD. This CDR3 has 13 amino acids. In DNA form, the CDR3 reads TGTGCCACCTCGGAGACAGGGACCACTGAAGCTTTCTTT. Translation gives CATSETGTTEAFF.

The chain carries TRBV4-2 and TRBJ2-7, with 7 positions matching TRBD2. CDR1 is LGHNA, CDR2 YNFKEQ, per germline. The V gene end was trimmed by 0 bases and the J gene end by 0 bases; junction bases not matched to a gene: 5. The CDR3 contains 16 residues. The CDR3: CASSQDQAGDSYEQYF. Here the CDR3 DNA reads TGTGCCAGCAGCCAAGATCAGGCGGGGGACTCCTACGAGCAGTACTTC.

This clone was observed a single time. V usage is TRBV5-1 and J usage is TRBJ2-7, with D uncertain. The CDR3 consists of 15 residues. Germline V gives CDR1 SGHRS, CDR2 YFSETQ. The germline V and J ends were trimmed by 0 bases and 0 bases, with 10 bases remaining between them. This chain's CDR3 is CASSLAGRTSYEQYF. Here the CDR3 DNA reads TGCGCCAGCAGCTTGGCAGGCAGAACCTCCTACGAGCAGTACTTC.

This chain links TRBV5-1 with TRBJ1-6; 9 bases are shared with TRBD1. The V and J ends lost 3 bases and 1 base, in that order; junction bases with no gene match: 8. Germline V CDR1 and CDR2: SGHRS, YFSETQ. There are 18 residues in the CDR3. CDR3 protein: CASSSGTGLRSYNSPLHF. CDR3 coding DNA: TGCGCCAGCAGCTCCGGGACAGGGCTACGGTCCTATAATTCACCCCTCCACTTT.

V gene TRBV5-1 combines with J gene TRBJ1-2, with D possibly matching TRBD1 (6 bases). The ends were cut back, 0 bases at V and 4 bases at J, with 10 bases in the middle. Germline CDR1 and CDR2: SGHRS and YFSETQ. This CDR3 comprises 14 residues. CDR3 amino acids: CASSLEGTTYGYTF. The DNA for the CDR3 is TGCGCCAGCAGCTTGGAGGGGACAACCTATGGCTACACCTTC.

V is TRBV19 and J is TRBJ2-7; no firm D call. CDR3 length: 16 amino acids. The ends were cut back, 1 base at V and 7 bases at J, with 20 bases in the middle. In germline, CDR1 is LNHDA, CDR2 SQIVND (reference sequence). In DNA, the CDR3 is TGTGCCAGTAGTATAGTCTCCGGAACCTTAACGGGTGAGCAGTACTTC. Protein product: CASSIVSGTLTGEQYF. The whole variable domain, filled in from reference TRBV19 and TRBJ2-7, reads DGGITQSPKYLFRKEGQNVTLSCEQNLNHDAMYWYRQDPGQGLRLIYYSQIVNDFQKGDIAEGYSVSREKKESFPLTVTSAQKNPTAFYLCASSIVSGTLTGEQYFGPGTRLTVT.